This T cell receptor beta chain was sequenced during a study of naive and memory T cell subsets. Study-wide results and caveats: A few larger clonotypes appeared in naive repertoires, especially CD8, possibly memory cells re-expressing CD45RA.

Germline CDR1 SQVTM, CDR2 ANQGSEA. The CDR3 spans 11 residues. V lost 6 bases and J lost 6, with 12 bases in between. About this clonotype itself: Its matching antigen is unknown.

An equimolar mix of two oligonucleotides served as the beta constant-region primer for TRBC1 and TRBC2. Ligated cDNA was amplified by four rounds of PCR with nested alpha and beta constant-region primers and SP2. TCRdb fed the UMI-ligation and nested PCR reads into MiXCR, producing one record per CDR3 protein. The sample lists about 90,000 distinct CDR3 sequences; 10% to 12% were seen once. Sequential positive selection took CD4 T cells first, then CD8 T cells. What was sequenced was naive CD4+ T cells from blood. The TCR sequence derives from a human donor in good health. This chain connects TRBV29-1 to TRBJ2-7; weak D call: TRBD2 (5 bases). CDR3 in DNA: TGCAGCGTACCTACGGGAATCGAGCAGTACTTC. As protein: CSVPTGIEQYF.